This passage covers 24 T cell receptor beta chains from one sample sequenced in a study of response to subunit inactivated influenza vaccine. MiXCR, run by TCRdb on the RT-PCR reads, gives a single entry per CDR3 protein. In the table there are approximately 700,000 distinct CDR3 sequences, over 11% of which are singletons. Sequencing was performed on PBMCs from blood, taken approximately 15 days before vaccination. Receptor source: a man aged 45-60 years who received an inactivated influenza vaccine.

This clonotype occurred many times. J is TRBJ1-4 and V is TRBV3-1; TRBD1 aligns across 7 bases. The V and J ends lost 3 bases and 8 bases, in that order; junction bases with no gene match: 12. The CDR3 consists of 16 residues. Germline values: CDR1 LGHDT, CDR2 YNNKEL (reference sequence). In DNA, the CDR3 is TGTGCCAGCAGCCAGGATGGGACAGCGTTAATGGAAAAACTGTTTTTT. Its protein is CASSQDGTALMEKLFF.

The chain combines TRBV28 with TRBJ2-7; D could derive from TRBD1 or TRBD2 (6 bases each). The CDR3 runs 14 residues. Trimming pared 7 bases from V and 3 bases from J, leaving 16 bases between. Germline-derived CDR1 and CDR2 are MDHEN and SYDVKM. The CDR3 sequence is CASTTSGAGYEQYF. In nucleotides, the CDR3 is TGTGCCAGCACCACATCGGGGGCAGGCTACGAGCAGTACTTC.

This clonotype was detected only a few times. This chain links TRBV28 with TRBJ1-1; D gene ambiguous. V lost 6 bases and J 1 base, leaving 15 bases between the germline ends. Germline V gene data show CDR1 as MDHEN and CDR2 as SYDVKM. CDR3 length: 15 residues. CDR3 bases: TGTGCCAGCAGCCCCCTCCGGGCCAAGAACACTGAAGCTTTCTTT. Protein product: CASSPLRAKNTEAFF.

This clonotype was found many times. The chain employs TRBV12-3 or TRBV12-4 and TRBJ2-3; maybe TRBD2 (6 bases). Between the trimmed V and J ends, which lost 6 bases and 4 bases, there was a span of 8 bases. CDR3 length: 12 residues. CDR3 protein: CASRRLADTQYF. CDR3 coding DNA: TGTGCCAGCAGACGACTAGCAGATACGCAGTATTTT.

The rearrangement links TRBV12-3 or TRBV12-4 to TRBJ2-5; possible D gene TRBD2, 7 bases. This CDR3 is built from 15 residues. With 5 bases removed from V and 2 bases from J, the gap between germline ends came to 15 bases. The chain's CDR3 is CASSPWGGQQETQYF. Written as DNA, the CDR3 is TGTGCCAGCAGTCCCTGGGGGGGACAACAAGAGACCCAGTACTTC.

In this sample, this clonotype turned up many times. The chain carries TRBV10-1 and TRBJ2-3; TRBD2 agrees at 7 bases. The CDR3 loop spans 15 amino acids. The germline V gene encodes CDR1 WNHNN and CDR2 SYGVQD (reference sequence). J was trimmed by 3 bases and V by 0 bases; bases with no gene match: 3. The CDR3 protein is CASSESLGGTDTQYF. In DNA, the CDR3 is TGCGCCAGCAGTGAGTCTTTGGGAGGGACAGATACGCAGTATTTT.

In its sample, this clonotype was seen a few times. The chain uses TRBV11-1 and TRBJ2-1; TRBD1 might be the D (5 bases). Germline loops: CDR1 SGHAT, CDR2 FQDESV (reference sequence). V lost 2 bases to trimming and J lost 0 bases, with 11 bases between them. There are 16 residues in the CDR3. The CDR3 bases are TGTGCCAGCAGCTTAACCAGGGTCAGCTCCTACAATGAGCAGTTCTTC. It codes for CASSLTRVSSYNEQFF.

The gene calls are TRBV15 and TRBJ1-1; no reliable D call. V was clipped by 3 bases and J by 1 base, with 12 bases between them. The CDR3 is made up of 15 amino acids. Germline loops: CDR1 LNHNV, CDR2 YYDKDF (reference sequence). CDR3 bases: TGTGCCACCAGCAGCGACCGGGTGTCGAACACTGAAGCTTTCTTT. Encoded protein: CATSSDRVSNTEAFF.

This clonotype was seen more than once but under ten times. The chain has TRBV19 and TRBJ2-6; unclear D gene. The germline V gene has CDR1 LNHDA and CDR2 SQIVND (reference sequence). Trimming stripped 2 bases from V and 5 bases from J, with 4 bases between. This CDR3 spans 13 amino acids. As DNA, the CDR3 is TGTGCCAGTAGTATACGGCGGGCCAACGTCCTGACTTTC. It yields the protein CASSIRRANVLTF.

The chain is built from TRBV6-1 and TRBJ2-5, with 7 nucleotides matching TRBD1. Germline values: CDR1 MNHNS, CDR2 SASEGT. This CDR3 comprises 14 residues. The junction had 5 bases not matched to a gene; V was cut back by 2 bases and J by 5 bases. CDR3 protein: CASSEWGQSETQYF. The CDR3 DNA sequence: TGTGCCAGCAGTGAATGGGGACAGTCGGAGACCCAGTACTTC.

This clonotype was seen a handful of times. V and J are TRBV6-1 and TRBJ2-2, with TRBD1 as a possible D gene (6 bases). V lost 6 bases, J lost 6 bases, and 17 bases lay in between. The CDR3 length is 15 residues. Germline V CDR1 and CDR2: MNHNS, SASEGT. In DNA form, the CDR3 reads TGTGCCAGCAGGCCCGGGACACGCTCTCCCGGGGAGCTGTTTTTT. Amino acid sequence: CASRPGTRSPGELFF.

This clonotype has a count of ten or more. This chain links TRBV11-2 with TRBJ2-3; 10 bases line up with TRBD2. The germline gives CDR1 SGHAT, CDR2 FQNNGV. V lost 5 bases and J lost 4; bases outside the gene matches: 9. This CDR3 has 16 residues. CDR3 nucleotides: TGTGCCAGCAGCCCTACCGCTAGCGGGGGAGCAGATACGCAGTATTTT. Amino acids: CASSPTASGGADTQYF. Full variable domain (missing parts from reference TRBV11-2 and TRBJ2-3): EAGVAQSPRYKIIEKRQSVAFWCNPISGHATLYWYQQILGQGPKLLIQFQNNGVVDDSQLPKDRFSAERLKGVDSTLKIQPAKLEDSAVYLCASSPTASGGADTQYFGPGTRLTVL.

This clonotype was observed a handful of times. A junction boundary mismatches the germline segment, possibly from a read error. V and J are TRBV7-9 and TRBJ2-1; TRBD2 matches 9 bases. Germline values: CDR1 SEHNR, CDR2 FQNEAQ (reference sequence). The CDR3 runs 11 residues. DNA for the CDR3: TGTGCCAGCAGCTTGGGACTAGCATCGGTCTTC. The encoded protein is CASSLGLASVF. Complete variable domain (other parts from reference TRBV7-9 and TRBJ2-1): DTGVSQNPRHKITKRGQNVTFRCDPISEHNRLYWYRQTLGQGPEFLTYFQNEAQLEKSRLLSDRFSAERPKGSFSTLEIQRTEQGDSAMYLCASSLGLASVFGPGTRLTVL.

This clonotype was counted a few times. The rearrangement links TRBV5-1 to TRBJ2-5, with 12 bases matching TRBD2. The trim removed 2 bases at V and 2 bases at J, leaving 7 bases unmatched. The germline V gene has CDR1 SGHRS and CDR2 YFSETQ. The CDR3 loop spans 17 amino acids. The CDR3 region is CASSLALTSGSQETQYF. DNA for the CDR3: TGCGCCAGCAGCTTAGCCCTGACTAGCGGGAGTCAAGAGACCCAGTACTTC.

The CDR3 DNA is TGTGCCAGCAGCCCCCGGGACCCACGCACAGATACGCAGTATTTT. Translation: CASSPRDPRTDTQYF. The V and J genes are TRBV7-2 and TRBJ2-3; D is perhaps TRBD1 or TRBD2 (5 bases each). CDR1 SGHTA and CDR2 FQGNSA come from the germline V gene. The CDR3 is 15 amino acids. Trimming took 5 bases from V and 1 from J, leaving 13 bases between them.

The chain couples TRBV11-1 to TRBJ2-5, with 11 bases that match TRBD2. The CDR3 consists of 19 residues. V lost 0 bases to trimming and J lost 1 base; unmatched junction nucleotides: 10. The germline V gene has CDR1 SGHAT and CDR2 FQDESV (reference sequence). CDR3 nucleotide sequence: TGTGCCAGCAGCTTAGCGGTCGGACTAGCGGGCGTAGCCCAAGAGACCCAGTACTTC. Translation: CASSLAVGLAGVAQETQYF.

The rearrangement joins TRBV20-1 to TRBJ2-1; D gene unclear. V was pared by 2 bases and J by 0 bases, with 8 bases between. This CDR3 comprises 14 residues. From germline, CDR1 is DFQATT and CDR2 SNEGSKA (reference sequence). The CDR3 reads CSARPPHSYNEQFF. CDR3 in DNA: TGCAGTGCTAGACCGCCCCACTCCTACAATGAGCAGTTCTTC.

A few counts support this clonotype. This chain connects TRBV29-1 to TRBJ2-6; no firm D call. This CDR3 comprises 13 residues. Deletions cut 5 bases from V and 1 base from J, with 6 bases between. The germline V gene encodes CDR1 SQVTM and CDR2 ANQGSEA. DNA of the CDR3: TGCAGCGTTACGACGTCTGGGGCCAACGTCCTGACTTTC. This gives the protein CSVTTSGANVLTF.

The V call is TRBV27, the J call TRBJ2-7; no clear D. Germline CDR1 MNHEY, CDR2 SMNVEV (reference sequence). There are 13 residues in the CDR3. Trimming shortened V by 5 bases and J by 0 bases, and 8 bases separated the two germline ends. CDR3 in amino acids: CASSPGFSYEQYF. CDR3 in DNA: TGTGCCAGCAGTCCAGGTTTCTCCTACGAGCAGTACTTC.

This chain uses TRBV5-6 with TRBJ1-1, with TRBD1 identical over 12 bases. J was trimmed by 7 bases and V by 0 bases; bases with no gene match: 7. Germline-derived CDR1 and CDR2 are SGHDT and YYEEEE. CDR3 length: 16 amino acids. The CDR3 sequence is CASSLGDRGLIGEAFF. In DNA, the CDR3 is TGTGCCAGCAGCTTGGGGGACAGGGGGCTAATAGGTGAAGCTTTCTTT.

This clonotype was detected a few times. This sequence joins TRBV6-5 and TRBJ1-5; D remains ambiguous. V was trimmed by 3 bases and J by 1 base, leaving 7 bases between them. CDR1 and CDR2 (germline): MNHEY, SVGAGI. CDR3 length: 14 residues. The CDR3 region is CASSYRRSNQPQHF. The DNA for the CDR3 is TGTGCCAGCAGTTATCGCAGGAGCAATCAGCCCCAGCATTTT.

With respect to this clonotype: The CDR3 carries no conserved terminal phenylalanine or tryptophan, so it likely arises from a read error. The chain is built from TRBV5-6 and TRBJ2-1, with TRBD2 matching 9 bases. The CDR3 is made up of 15 amino acids. Germline CDR1 SGHDT, CDR2 YYEEEE. With 0 bases clipped from V and 4 bases from J, the junction kept 2 bases outside the gene matches. CDR3 loop: CASSLGLAVYNEQFV. The CDR3 DNA reads as TGTGCCAGCAGCTTGGGACTAGCGGTATACAATGAGCAGTTCGTC.

V usage is TRBV5-5 and J usage is TRBJ2-2, with D unclear. Germline CDR1 is SGHKS and CDR2 is YYEKEE (reference sequence). The CDR3 extends over 17 amino acids. V was cut by 1 base and J by 3 bases, with 16 bases left in between. In nucleotides, the CDR3 is TGTGCCAGCAGCTTGTATACTGGTTTCGGGTACACCGGGGAGCTGTTTTTT. Residues: CASSLYTGFGYTGELFF. Drawing the rest from reference TRBV5-5 and TRBJ2-2, the complete variable domain is DAGVTQSPTHLIKTRGQQVTLRCSPISGHKSVSWYQQVLGQGPQFIFQYYEKEERGRGNFPDRFSARQFPNYSSELNVNALLLGDSALYLCASSLYTGFGYTGELFFGEGSRLTVL.

The chain links TRBV18 to TRBJ1-4; D is unclear. V was cut by 2 bases and J by 10 bases, with 14 bases left in between. CDR3 length equals 14 residues. Germline CDR1 reads KGHSH; CDR2 reads LQKENI. CDR3 DNA: TGTGCCAGCTCACCAAGGGAAGCAAGTGGAAAACTGTTTTTT. Residues: CASSPREASGKLFF. Combining the CDR3 with reference TRBV18 and TRBJ1-4 gives the whole variable domain NAGVMQNPRHLVRRRGQEARLRCSPMKGHSHVYWYRQLPEEGLKFMVYLQKENIIDESGMPKERFSAEFPKEGPSILRIQQVVRGDSAAYFCASSPREASGKLFFGSGTQLSVL.